This T cell receptor (beta chain) was recorded in a study of neurological immune-mediated disorders. General study points: Multiple sclerosis was found to have the least TCR clonal expansion, below healthy controls, and HTLV-1-associated myelopathy the most.

TCRdb redid the calling of the 5' RACE reads with MiXCR, one entry per CDR3 protein. In the table there are under 40,000 distinct CDR3 sequences, roughly 7.3% of which are singletons. Healthy control participants comprised blood bank volunteers in Maryland, USA. The junction had 10 bases not matched to a gene; V was cut back by 3 bases and J by 8 bases. CDR1 is SGDLS, CDR2 YYNGEE, per germline. The CDR3 covers 15 residues. The table lists this clonotype with many counts. The antigen remains undetermined. Sequenced sample: PBMCs. The source of this sequence is a woman aged 35 to 49 in good health. V and J are TRBV9 and TRBJ1-4; 7 bases align to TRBD1. The CDR3 spells CASSGRDRDGEKLFF. The CDR3 DNA reads TGTGCCAGCAGCGGACGTGACAGGGACGGAGAAAAACTGTTTTTT.